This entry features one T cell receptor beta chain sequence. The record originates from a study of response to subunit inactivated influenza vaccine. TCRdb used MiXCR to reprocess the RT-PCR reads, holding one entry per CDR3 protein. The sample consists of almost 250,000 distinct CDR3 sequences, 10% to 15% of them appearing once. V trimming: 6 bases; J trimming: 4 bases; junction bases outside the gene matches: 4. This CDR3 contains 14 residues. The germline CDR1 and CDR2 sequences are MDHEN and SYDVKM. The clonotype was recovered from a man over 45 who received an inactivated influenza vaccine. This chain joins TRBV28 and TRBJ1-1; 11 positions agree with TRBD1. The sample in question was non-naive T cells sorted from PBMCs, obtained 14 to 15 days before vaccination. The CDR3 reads CASRDRGLSTEAFF. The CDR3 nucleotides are TGTGCCAGCAGGGACAGGGGGCTCAGCACTGAAGCTTTCTTT.